This T cell receptor (beta chain) was identified during a study of pediatric ulcerative colitis. Overall study findings and caveats: Total lymphocyte DNA, not sorted subsets, was the template. A couple of patients had blood samples with substantially reduced template counts.

With 1 base removed from V and 3 bases from J, the gap between germline ends came to 7 bases. Germline CDR1 and CDR2: SGHAT and FQNNGV. The CDR3 runs to 13 residues. One to two pinch biopsies were taken from the rectum during colonoscopy. Sequencing used immunoSEQ multiplex PCR; TCRdb keeps in-frame clones, though not all of them. Of fewer than 20,000 clones listed, approximately 80% are singletons. Note on this clone: Antigen unknown.

The receptor comes from a boy between 5 and 17 years old who was a control in a study of pediatric ulcerative colitis. J is TRBJ2-7 and V is TRBV11-2; D is unresolved. The sample comprised gut tissue. The CDR3 DNA reads TGTGCCAGCAGCTTAGGGCTCCTCTACGAGCAGTACTTC. The encoded protein is CASSLGLLYEQYF.